One sample yielded the 26 T cell receptor beta chains listed below, sequenced in a study of blood T cell repertoires in COVID-19. Assay used: immunoSEQ multiplex PCR; TCRdb lists only in-frame clones, some missing. The table lists 340,000 or so clones, around 90% of them singletons. The sequencing input was peripheral blood. These receptors all stem from a man aged 50 to 60 with active or convalescent COVID-19.

The chain recombines TRBV5-1 with TRBJ2-2; 7 nucleotides line up with TRBD2. With V trimmed by 3 bases and J by 0 bases, 8 bases remained unmatched. Germline CDR1 is SGHRS and CDR2 is YFSETQ. This CDR3 is 17 amino acids long. The CDR3 loop reads CASSWDGLAANTGELFF. Written as DNA, the CDR3 is TGCGCCAGCAGCTGGGATGGGCTAGCGGCGAACACCGGGGAGCTGTTTTTT.

CDR3 in DNA: TGTGCCAGCAGCCAACCGTCTCCGGGACAGGGAAGCACTGAAGCTTTCTTT. Its protein is CASSQPSPGQGSTEAFF. The gene calls are TRBV4-2 and TRBJ1-1; 9 bases map to TRBD1. The CDR3 has 17 residues. Trimming removed 2 bases from V and 4 bases from J; junction bases left unmatched: 11. From germline, CDR1 is LGHNA and CDR2 YNFKEQ.

This clone was seen a single time. This chain joins TRBV2 and TRBJ2-1; D is perhaps TRBD1 (8 bases). The V gene lost 9 bases and the J gene lost 6 bases, with 15 bases spanning the gap. Per the germline V gene, CDR1 is SNHLY and CDR2 is FYNNEI. CDR3 length: 13 residues. The chain's CDR3 is CARSTGEGNEQFF. Here the CDR3 DNA reads TGTGCCAGGTCGACAGGGGAGGGCAATGAGCAGTTCTTC.

This clone was seen only once. The chain carries TRBV6-6 and TRBJ1-2, with 8 nucleotides matching TRBD1. Losses at the gene ends were 6 bases for V and 4 bases for J; bases not matched to a gene: 7. The CDR3 is made up of 14 amino acids. Germline V gene lookup returns CDR1 MNHNY and CDR2 SVGAGI (reference sequence). CDR3 region: CASRESTGVYGYTF. CDR3 nucleotides: TGTGCCAGCAGAGAATCGACAGGGGTCTATGGCTACACCTTC.

This sequence joins TRBV6-5 and TRBJ1-1; D might be TRBD1 (5 bases). From germline, CDR1 is MNHEY and CDR2 SVGAGI. Trimming removed 10 bases at V and 4 bases at J, with 19 bases between. The CDR3 spans 14 residues. The DNA of the CDR3 is TGTGCCACGGGGGTTGGGGGTGGGGGCACTGAAGCTTTCTTT. It codes for CATGVGGGGTEAFF.

The CDR3 reads CASSLEPRGETQYF. The CDR3 DNA reads as TGTGCCAGCAGTCTAGAGCCCAGGGGGGAGACCCAGTACTTC. The V call is TRBV27, the J call TRBJ2-5; 7 bases fit TRBD1. Germline values: CDR1 MNHEY, CDR2 SMNVEV (reference sequence). There are 14 residues in the CDR3. The V segment lost 5 bases and the J segment 5 bases; nucleotides outside the gene matches: 8.

The chain couples TRBV6-6 to TRBJ1-5; no firm D call. The CDR3 is 13 residues long. The V end was cut by 8 bases, the J end by 4 bases, with 12 bases between. Germline V gene data show CDR1 as MNHNY and CDR2 as SVGAGI (reference sequence). The CDR3 nucleotides are TGTGCCAGCGAGTTTGCGGGGAATCAGCCCCAGCATTTT. This codes for CASEFAGNQPQHF.

The chain employs TRBV27 and TRBJ1-2, with a tentative D call TRBD1 (6 bases). Between the trimmed V and J ends, which lost 6 bases and 1 base, there was a span of 15 bases. CDR1 and CDR2 (germline): MNHEY, SMNVEV (reference sequence). This CDR3 contains 15 residues. The CDR3 nucleotides are TGTGCCAGCAGAGAGTCCGGGACACTTAACTATGGCTACACCTTC. It specifies CASRESGTLNYGYTF.

The chain carries TRBV7-2 and TRBJ2-5; a weak D match, TRBD2 (7 bases). The germline gives CDR1 SGHTA, CDR2 FQGNSA. Trimming took 8 bases from V and 4 from J, leaving 17 bases between them. The CDR3 spans 14 residues. In nucleotides, the CDR3 is TGTGCCAGCCAAAGGGGGGGGGCCGGAGAGACCCAGTACTTC. This gives the protein CASQRGGAGETQYF.

The J gene is TRBJ2-1, the V gene TRBV11-2; TRBD2 matches at 12 bases. After removal of 5 bases from V and 5 bases from J, the junction contained 13 bases not matched to a gene. The length of the CDR3 is 18 residues. Germline CDR1 and CDR2: SGHAT and FQNNGV. Here the CDR3 reads CASSKPGLAGWSHNEQFF. The CDR3 region has the DNA TGTGCCAGCAGCAAACCGGGACTAGCGGGCTGGTCTCACAATGAGCAGTTCTTC.

The genes are TRBV18 and TRBJ2-2, with 9 bases matching TRBD1. CDR3 length equals 18 residues. Germline CDR1 is KGHSH and CDR2 is LQKENI. V lost 0 bases to trimming and J lost 1 base; unmatched junction nucleotides: 6. This chain's CDR3 is CASSPPVPDRGNTGELFF. The CDR3 DNA follows: TGTGCCAGCTCACCACCAGTCCCGGACAGGGGGAACACCGGGGAGCTGTTTTTT. Filled out from reference TRBV18 and TRBJ2-2, the complete variable domain reads NAGVMQNPRHLVRRRGQEARLRCSPMKGHSHVYWYRQLPEEGLKFMVYLQKENIIDESGMPKERFSAEFPKEGPSILRIQQVVRGDSAAYFCASSPPVPDRGNTGELFFGEGSRLTVL.

The chain carries TRBV28 and TRBJ2-6, with a possible D match to TRBD1 (6 bases). This CDR3 contains 19 residues. V lost 2 bases, J lost 1 base, and 18 bases lay in between. CDR1 MDHEN and CDR2 SYDVKM come from the germline V gene. This chain's CDR3 is CASSLMGAARYSGANVLTF. The CDR3 DNA follows: TGTGCCAGCAGTTTAATGGGGGCCGCGCGGTATTCTGGGGCCAACGTCCTGACTTTC.

The chain uses TRBV3-1 (or the pseudogene TRBV3-2) and TRBJ1-5; the match to TRBD1 covers 8 bases. Germline CDR1 reads LGHDT; CDR2 reads YNNKEL (reference sequence). The CDR3 is 14 amino acids. The V and J ends lost 4 bases and 4 bases, in that order; junction bases with no gene match: 3. The CDR3 loop reads CASSLGTGNQPQHF. The CDR3, as DNA: TGTGCCAGCAGCCTAGGGACAGGTAATCAGCCCCAGCATTTT.

The rearrangement links TRBV6-5 to TRBJ2-1, with 11 bases matching TRBD2. This CDR3 spans 16 amino acids. The V gene end was trimmed by 4 bases and the J gene end by 8 bases; junction bases not matched to a gene: 10. Germline V gives CDR1 MNHEY, CDR2 SVGAGI. This chain's CDR3 is CASSSLASGGKDEQFF. CDR3 DNA sequence: TGTGCCAGCAGTTCCCTGGCTAGCGGGGGGAAGGATGAGCAGTTCTTC.

The chain joins TRBV19 to TRBJ1-5; D remains unclear. With 1 base removed from V and 10 bases from J, the gap between germline ends came to 17 bases. This CDR3 comprises 15 residues. Germline V CDR1 and CDR2: LNHDA, SQIVND (reference sequence). CDR3 sequence: CASSIVEGRMVPQHF. The DNA of the CDR3 is TGTGCCAGTAGTATAGTCGAGGGTAGAATGGTACCCCAGCATTTT.

This chain joins TRBV19 and TRBJ2-2; D gene uncertain. This CDR3 has 14 amino acids. V lost 7 bases, J lost 1 base, and 10 bases lay in between. The V gene's germline CDR1 is LNHDA and CDR2 SQIVND (reference sequence). CDR3 loop: CASMERVNTGELFF. In DNA form, the CDR3 reads TGTGCCAGTATGGAGCGAGTGAACACCGGGGAGCTGTTTTTT.

The chain has TRBV9 and TRBJ2-1; tentative D call: TRBD2 (7 bases). V was shortened by 4 bases and J by 6 bases, with 26 bases between the two germline ends. Germline CDR1 SGDLS, CDR2 YYNGEE. The CDR3 totals 18 residues. The CDR3 DNA sequence: TGTGCCAGCAGCACCCGTGGGGGGGGCGGACCGTTGTTCAATGAGCAGTTCTTC. It encodes CASSTRGGGGPLFNEQFF.

The chain links TRBV19 to TRBJ2-5; possible D gene TRBD2, 5 bases. This CDR3 contains 13 residues. The germline V gene encodes CDR1 LNHDA and CDR2 SQIVND (reference sequence). V was trimmed by 6 bases and J by 3 bases, leaving 11 bases between them. CDR3 DNA: TGTGCCAGTAGAAAGACTATGGAAGAGACCCAGTACTTC. This translates into CASRKTMEETQYF.

The chain links TRBV9 to TRBJ2-7; D ambiguous. The ends were cut back, 4 bases at V and 4 bases at J, with 18 bases in the middle. The germline gives CDR1 SGDLS, CDR2 YYNGEE. The CDR3 length is 15 residues. For the CDR3, the DNA is TGTGCCAGCAGCCATGACTCCCGCGGAACATACGAGCAGTACTTC. This encodes CASSHDSRGTYEQYF.

This sequence joins TRBV28 and TRBJ1-1; D gene uncertain. V was shortened by 1 base and J by 1 base, with 7 bases between the two germline ends. CDR3 length: 14 amino acids. CDR1 and CDR2 (germline): MDHEN, SYDVKM. The CDR3, as DNA: TGTGCCAGCAGTTTATCGTACGGGAACACTGAAGCTTTCTTT. Amino acids: CASSLSYGNTEAFF.

A few counts support this clone. The chain is built from TRBV18 and TRBJ1-1, with a tentative D call TRBD1 (6 bases). Germline-derived CDR1 and CDR2 are KGHSH and LQKENI. The CDR3 is 14 residues long. The V end lost 3 bases, the J end lost 6 bases, and 14 bases lay between the germline ends. The CDR3 is CASSPGGRGAEAFF. DNA for the CDR3: TGTGCCAGCTCACCGGGGGGGCGCGGAGCTGAAGCTTTCTTT.

This chain's CDR3 is CASSQSPGSYNEQFF. DNA for the CDR3: TGTGCCAGCAGCCAATCGCCGGGCTCCTACAATGAGCAGTTCTTC. The V call is TRBV11-2, the J call TRBJ2-1; unclear D gene. Between the trimmed V and J ends, which lost 5 bases and 0 bases, there was a span of 11 bases. Per the germline V gene, CDR1 is SGHAT and CDR2 is FQNNGV. The CDR3 runs to 15 residues.

The chain has TRBV7-3 and TRBJ1-1; 8 bases are shared with TRBD1. This CDR3 spans 14 amino acids. V was clipped by 3 bases and J by 4 bases; unmatched bases: 4. Germline CDR1 is SGHTA and CDR2 is FQGTGA. Here the CDR3 reads CASSFDRGSTEAFF. DNA for the CDR3: TGTGCCAGCAGCTTCGACAGGGGAAGCACTGAAGCTTTCTTT. The complete variable domain, with remaining parts taken from reference TRBV7-3 and TRBJ1-1, reads GAGVSQTPSNKVTEKGKYVELRCDPISGHTALYWYRQSLGQGPEFLIYFQGTGAADDSGLPNDRFFAVRPEGSVSTLKIQRTERGDSAVYLCASSFDRGSTEAFFGQGTRLTVV.

The rearrangement uses TRBV5-4 and TRBJ1-1; no clear D. CDR1 and CDR2 from the germline V gene are SGHNT and YYREEE (reference sequence). The CDR3 contains 15 residues. Trimming took off 4 bases at V and 0 bases at J, with 13 bases between the two ends. Here the CDR3 DNA reads TGTGCCAGCAGCCCCCCTGGAGCTTTGAACACTGAAGCTTTCTTT. Protein product: CASSPPGALNTEAFF.

The chain recombines TRBV4-2 with TRBJ2-4; tentatively, D is TRBD2 (6 bases). The V gene's germline CDR1 is LGHNA and CDR2 YNFKEQ. This CDR3 has 15 amino acids. V was pared by 0 bases and J by 6 bases, with 12 bases between. Here the CDR3 DNA reads TGTGCCAGCAGCCAAGAACTTCGGAGGGGAAACATTCAGTACTTC. This codes for CASSQELRRGNIQYF.

The chain links TRBV5-1 to TRBJ2-5; 8 nucleotides line up with TRBD2. The germline gives CDR1 SGHRS, CDR2 YFSETQ. Germline trimming cut 0 bases from V and 3 bases from J; bases unmatched to any gene: 10. This CDR3 has 17 residues. CDR3 DNA sequence: TGCGCCAGCAGCTTGGCTCCCACGGGAGGGGCGGAAGAGACCCAGTACTTC. Its protein is CASSLAPTGGAEETQYF. The variable domain in full, with the rest retrieved from reference TRBV5-1 and TRBJ2-5, is KAGVTQTPRYLIKTRGQQVTLSCSPISGHRSVSWYQQTPGQGLQFLFEYFSETQRNKGNFPGRFSGRQFSNSRSEMNVSTLELGDSALYLCASSLAPTGGAEETQYFGPGTRLLVL.